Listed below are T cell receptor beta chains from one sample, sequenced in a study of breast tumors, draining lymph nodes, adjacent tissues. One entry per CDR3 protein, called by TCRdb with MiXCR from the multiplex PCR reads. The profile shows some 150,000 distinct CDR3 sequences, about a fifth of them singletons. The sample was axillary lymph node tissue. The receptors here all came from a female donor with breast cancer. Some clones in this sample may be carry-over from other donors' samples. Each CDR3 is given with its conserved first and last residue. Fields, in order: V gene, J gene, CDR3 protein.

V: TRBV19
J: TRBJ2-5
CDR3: CASSSPRTEYQETQYF

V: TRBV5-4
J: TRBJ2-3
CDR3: CASSLGDSTDTQYF

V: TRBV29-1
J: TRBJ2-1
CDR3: CSVATGGNEQFF

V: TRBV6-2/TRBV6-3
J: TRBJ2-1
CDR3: CASSHEGFEQFF

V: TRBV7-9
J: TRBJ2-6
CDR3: CASKGPGAGANVLTF

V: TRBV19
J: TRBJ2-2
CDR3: CASRGTGIAGELFF

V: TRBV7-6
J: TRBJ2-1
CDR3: CASSLDLGSYNEQFF

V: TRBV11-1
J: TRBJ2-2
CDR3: CASSLAEGTGELFF

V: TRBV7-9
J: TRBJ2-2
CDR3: CASSFWREITNTGELFF

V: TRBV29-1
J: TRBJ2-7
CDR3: CSVGGQGAYEQYF

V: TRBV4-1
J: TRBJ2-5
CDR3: CASSQVRGRGGQETQYF

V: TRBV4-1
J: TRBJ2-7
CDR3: CASRLAGGAYEQYF

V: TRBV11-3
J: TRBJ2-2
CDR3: CASSLGTSVGELFF

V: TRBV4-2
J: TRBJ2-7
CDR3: CASSQGTSGSPYEQYF

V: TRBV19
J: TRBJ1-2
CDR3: CASTPTGGNGYTF

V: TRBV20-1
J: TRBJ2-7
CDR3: CSARGGSSYEQYF

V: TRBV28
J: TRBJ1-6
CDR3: CASSLFRRNNSPLHF

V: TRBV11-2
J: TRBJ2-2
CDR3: CASSLSLPANTGELSF

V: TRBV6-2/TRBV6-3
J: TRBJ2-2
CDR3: CASSYTGTSGANTGELFF

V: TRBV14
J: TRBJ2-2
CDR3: CASRRSGQNTGELFF

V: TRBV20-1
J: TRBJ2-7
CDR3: CSARDPRTSDYEQYF

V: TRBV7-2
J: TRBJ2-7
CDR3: CASSFLSRELSYEQYF

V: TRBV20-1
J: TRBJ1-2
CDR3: CSANDRERFGGYTF

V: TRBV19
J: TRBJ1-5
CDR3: CASSIVTGRNSNQPQHF

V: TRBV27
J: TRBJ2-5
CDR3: CASSFRAGTQYF

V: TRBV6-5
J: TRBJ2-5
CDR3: CASSYSGGGETQYF

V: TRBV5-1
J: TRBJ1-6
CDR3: CASSLGDMGANSPLHF

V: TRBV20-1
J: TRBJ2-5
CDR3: CSARVRETQYF